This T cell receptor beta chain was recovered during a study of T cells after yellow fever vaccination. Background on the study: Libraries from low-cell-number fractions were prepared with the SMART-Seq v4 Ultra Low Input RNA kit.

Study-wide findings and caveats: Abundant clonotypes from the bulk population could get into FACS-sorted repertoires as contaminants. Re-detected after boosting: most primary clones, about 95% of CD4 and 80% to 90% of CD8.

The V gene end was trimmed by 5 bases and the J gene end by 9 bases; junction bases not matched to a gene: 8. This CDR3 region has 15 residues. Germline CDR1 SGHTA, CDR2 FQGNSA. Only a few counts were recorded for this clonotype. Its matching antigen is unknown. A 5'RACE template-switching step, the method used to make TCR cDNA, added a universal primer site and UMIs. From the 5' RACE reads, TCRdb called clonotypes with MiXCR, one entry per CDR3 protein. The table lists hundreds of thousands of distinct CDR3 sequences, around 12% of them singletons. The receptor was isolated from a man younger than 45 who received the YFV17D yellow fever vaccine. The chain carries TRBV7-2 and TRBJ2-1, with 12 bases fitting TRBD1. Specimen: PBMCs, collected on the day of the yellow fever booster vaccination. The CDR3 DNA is TGTGCCAGCAGCAGACCGGGACAGGGGGCAAGTGAGCAGTTCTTC. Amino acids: CASSRPGQGASEQFF.